This entry lists 24 T cell receptor beta chains sequenced from one sample in a study of early T cells in non-severe SARS-CoV-2 infection. Each CDR3 protein gets one entry after TCRdb re-called the 5' RACE reads with MiXCR. The profile shows some 40,000 distinct CDR3 sequences, 5.5% of them singletons. The sample in question was whole blood, obtained at baseline. Every receptor here comes from an adult who was a healthcare worker with PCR-confirmed SARS-CoV-2 infection or an uninfected control (not recorded which).

Only a few counts were recorded for this clonotype. This rearrangement joins TRBV10-3 to TRBJ1-1, with a weak D call TRBD1 (5 bases). The CDR3 has 13 amino acids. V gave up 11 bases and J gave up 6 bases, with 19 bases separating them. Germline V gene lookup returns CDR1 ENHRY and CDR2 SYGVKD. The CDR3 bases are TGTGCCGCCGGGCAGGGCAAGGTGGCTGAAGCTTTCTTT. Protein product: CAAGQGKVAEAFF.

The chain recombines TRBV20-1 with TRBJ2-3, with D possibly TRBD2 on 5 matching bases. This CDR3 is 12 amino acids long. Per germline, CDR1 DFQATT and CDR2 SNEGSKA (reference sequence). V was cut by 6 bases and J by 5 bases, with 12 bases left in between. This CDR3 is CSARGLVDTQYF. The CDR3 DNA follows: TGCAGTGCCCGAGGGCTTGTAGATACGCAGTATTTT.

This clonotype came up many times. J is TRBJ2-4 and V is TRBV3-1; D remains ambiguous. CDR1 is LGHDT, CDR2 YNNKEL, per germline (reference sequence). V lost 3 bases and J 0 bases, leaving 9 bases between the germline ends. This CDR3 comprises 15 residues. CDR3 loop: CASSHPTVAKNIQYF. CDR3 nucleotide sequence: TGTGCCAGCAGCCACCCAACAGTAGCCAAAAACATTCAGTACTTC.

This clonotype was observed at least ten times. The chain is built from TRBV5-4 and TRBJ2-7, with unresolved D. The germline V gene encodes CDR1 SGHNT and CDR2 YYREEE (reference sequence). V lost 4 bases, J lost 2 bases, and 13 bases lay in between. The CDR3 spans 14 residues. The CDR3 here is CASSRLPTAYEQYF. In DNA form, the CDR3 reads TGTGCCAGCAGCCGCCTCCCAACCGCCTACGAGCAGTACTTC.

The chain employs TRBV5-1 and TRBJ2-7; D is unresolved. The germline CDR1 and CDR2 sequences are SGHRS and YFSETQ. CDR3 size: 13 residues. Trimming stripped 2 bases from V and 3 bases from J, with 9 bases between. The CDR3 protein is CASSLEASYEQYF. CDR3 in DNA: TGCGCCAGCAGCTTAGAGGCCAGCTACGAGCAGTACTTC.

This clonotype was seen ten or more times. The gene calls are TRBV6-5 and TRBJ1-2; 8 nucleotides align to TRBD1. Germline V gene sequence: CDR1 MNHEY, CDR2 SVGAGI. The V segment lost 7 bases and the J segment 5 bases; nucleotides outside the gene matches: 6. The CDR3 spans 13 residues. The CDR3 reads CASTRQGYYGYTF. The DNA for the CDR3 is TGTGCCAGCACCAGACAGGGGTATTATGGCTACACCTTC.

This clonotype appeared many times. One junction end disagrees with the germline gene, perhaps due to a read error. This chain uses TRBV5-1 with TRBJ2-5; 9 positions agree with TRBD1. Looked up from germline, CDR1 is SGHRS and CDR2 is YFSETQ. The CDR3 extends over 16 amino acids. The CDR3 nucleotides are TGCGACAGCAGCCTGACCCCCGGGACAGGGACAGAGACCCAGTACTTC. Translated, it gives CDSSLTPGTGTETQYF.

This clonotype was seen repeatedly, ten times or more. The V call is TRBV3-1, the J call TRBJ2-1; possible D gene TRBD2, 5 bases. Trimming removed 6 bases at V and 0 bases at J, with 18 bases between. CDR3 length: 17 amino acids. The germline V gene encodes CDR1 LGHDT and CDR2 YNNKEL (reference sequence). The CDR3 loop is CASRDQGRRSSYNEQFF. The CDR3 nucleotides are TGTGCCAGCAGGGACCAAGGCAGGAGGAGCTCCTACAATGAGCAGTTCTTC.

This clonotype was seen more than once but under ten times. The rearrangement links TRBV7-3 to TRBJ2-1, with 10 bases matching TRBD2. CDR1 is SGHTA, CDR2 FQGTGA, per germline. V lost 3 bases to trimming and J lost 5 bases; unmatched junction nucleotides: 7. The CDR3 contains 16 residues. The CDR3 DNA follows: TGTGCCAGCAGCTTCCCCAGCGGGGGGGGTAACAATGAGCAGTTCTTC. It specifies CASSFPSGGGNNEQFF. Full variable domain (remainder filled in from reference TRBV7-3 and TRBJ2-1): GAGVSQTPSNKVTEKGKYVELRCDPISGHTALYWYRQSLGQGPEFLIYFQGTGAADDSGLPNDRFFAVRPEGSVSTLKIQRTERGDSAVYLCASSFPSGGGNNEQFFGPGTRLTVL.

This clonotype was recorded at least ten times. The chain carries TRBV5-4 and TRBJ2-1; D remains unclear. The germline V gene encodes CDR1 SGHNT and CDR2 YYREEE (reference sequence). V lost 4 bases, J lost 8 bases, and 16 bases lay in between. The CDR3 runs 14 residues. CDR3 bases: TGTGCCAGCAGCCTGAGGACCAATTGGGATGAGCAGTTCTTC. Protein sequence: CASSLRTNWDEQFF.

Ten or more counts support this clonotype. The genes are TRBV12-3 or TRBV12-4 and TRBJ1-1, with D hard to call. Trimming took off 1 base at V and 2 bases at J, with 5 bases between the two ends. The CDR3 loop spans 13 amino acids. CDR3 amino acids: CASSLGENTEAFF. The CDR3 DNA reads TGTGCCAGCAGTTTAGGGGAAAACACTGAAGCTTTCTTT.

The sample holds a few counts of this clonotype. The genes are TRBV7-8 and TRBJ1-2, with D possibly being TRBD1 (5 bases). The germline gives CDR1 SGHVS, CDR2 FQNEAQ. The CDR3 loop spans 15 amino acids. Between the trimmed V and J ends, which lost 0 bases and 7 bases, there was a span of 15 bases. Written as DNA, the CDR3 is TGTGCCAGCAGCTTAGCAGATGCGGGGCGTAGTGGCTACACCTTC. It translates to CASSLADAGRSGYTF.

This clonotype has ten or more counts. The rearrangement joins TRBV5-1 to TRBJ2-7; D is possibly TRBD2 (6 bases). This CDR3 contains 15 residues. Germline lookup yields CDR1 SGHRS and CDR2 YFSETQ. V was cut by 4 bases and J by 1 base, with 15 bases left in between. The chain's CDR3 is CASSPGGAMSYEQYF. The CDR3 DNA is TGCGCCAGCAGCCCTGGAGGGGCGATGTCCTACGAGCAGTACTTC. Using reference TRBV5-1 and TRBJ2-7 for the parts outside the CDR3, the full variable domain is KAGVTQTPRYLIKTRGQQVTLSCSPISGHRSVSWYQQTPGQGLQFLFEYFSETQRNKGNFPGRFSGRQFSNSRSEMNVSTLELGDSALYLCASSPGGAMSYEQYFGPGTRLTVT.

This clonotype was seen many times. The chain is built from TRBV15 and TRBJ2-3; D possibly uses TRBD1 or TRBD2 (5 bases each). V lost 0 bases to trimming and J lost 0 bases, with 28 bases between them. The germline V gene encodes CDR1 LNHNV and CDR2 YYDKDF (reference sequence). The CDR3 covers 22 residues. The CDR3 DNA sequence: TGTGCCACCAGCAGAGATAAAAGTGGGGGAACTCTCGATACAAGGAGCACAGATACGCAGTATTTT. It encodes CATSRDKSGGTLDTRSTDTQYF.

There are many counts of this clonotype. The chain links TRBV6-4 to TRBJ2-3; TRBD2 matches 12 bases. CDR1 and CDR2 from the germline V gene are MRHNA and SNTAGT. This CDR3 comprises 16 residues. Trimming took 0 bases from V and 4 from J; bases not matched to a gene: 2. CDR3 in amino acids: CASSDSLAGGPDTQYF. CDR3 bases: TGTGCCAGCAGTGACTCGCTAGCGGGGGGGCCAGATACGCAGTATTTT.

This clonotype was recorded at least ten times. The J gene is TRBJ2-5, the V gene TRBV15; tentative D call: TRBD2 (6 bases). The CDR3 totals 14 residues. CDR1 LNHNV and CDR2 YYDKDF come from the germline V gene (reference sequence). The V gene lost 0 bases and the J gene lost 3 bases, with 8 bases spanning the gap. CDR3 nucleotides: TGTGCCACCAGCAGAGATGGGGGGAAAGAGACCCAGTACTTC. It translates to CATSRDGGKETQYF.

This clonotype was counted many times. The chain combines TRBV11-2 with TRBJ2-1, with D uncertain. Per germline, CDR1 SGHAT and CDR2 FQNNGV. The V and J ends lost 8 bases and 8 bases respectively, with 10 bases between them. The CDR3 runs to 11 residues. The CDR3 DNA follows: TGTGCCAGCCGCCTCCGTCATGAGCAGTTCTTC. Amino acids: CASRLRHEQFF.

This clonotype was picked up many times. The genes are TRBV5-5 and TRBJ2-1, with 11 positions matching TRBD2. This CDR3 region has 18 residues. V lost 3 bases and J lost 0; bases outside the gene matches: 8. Germline V gene sequence: CDR1 SGHKS, CDR2 YYEKEE (reference sequence). The CDR3, as DNA: TGTGCCAGCAGCTCGACTCTAGCGGGGGGCGTCTCCTACAATGAGCAGTTCTTC. Protein: CASSSTLAGGVSYNEQFF.

This sequence joins TRBV28 and TRBJ2-5, with a weak D call TRBD2 (6 bases). Germline V lookup: CDR1 MDHEN, CDR2 SYDVKM. This CDR3 is 14 amino acids long. V lost 7 bases and J 7 bases, leaving 19 bases between the germline ends. Here the CDR3 DNA reads TGTGCCAGCAATCTTGTGGGGGGTCCGGGGACCCAGTACTTC. Translated, it gives CASNLVGGPGTQYF.

The rearrangement uses TRBV12-3 or TRBV12-4 and TRBJ2-1, with TRBD1 matching 8 bases. The CDR3 extends over 14 amino acids. The V and J ends lost 7 bases and 9 bases, in that order; junction bases with no gene match: 11. The CDR3 region is CASTGGQGAGEQFF. CDR3 sequence (DNA): TGTGCCAGCACCGGCGGACAGGGAGCGGGTGAGCAGTTCTTC.

This clonotype was recorded at least ten times. This chain links TRBV16 with TRBJ1-3, with unresolved D. The V gene's germline CDR1 is KGHSY and CDR2 FQNENV. With 0 bases removed from V and 2 bases from J, the gap between germline ends came to 8 bases. This CDR3 is 15 amino acids long. In nucleotides, the CDR3 is TGTGCCAGCAGCCAATCAGGCAAGCCTGGAAACACCATATATTTT. Translating it yields CASSQSGKPGNTIYF.

There are many counts of this clonotype. The rearrangement joins TRBV7-9 to TRBJ1-1, with D possibly matching TRBD1 (5 bases). Germline V lookup: CDR1 SEHNR, CDR2 FQNEAQ (reference sequence). Trimming pared 0 bases from V and 3 bases from J, leaving 11 bases between. This CDR3 spans 15 amino acids. The CDR3 coding sequence is TGTGCCAGCAGCTTAGCGCTCAGGGCGGACACTGAAGCTTTCTTT. Translation: CASSLALRADTEAFF.

This clonotype has more than one count but fewer than ten. The rearrangement uses TRBV12-3 or TRBV12-4 and TRBJ2-3; tentatively, D is TRBD2 (6 bases). V gave up 6 bases and J gave up 2 bases, with 18 bases separating them. The CDR3 is 16 residues long. The CDR3 sequence: CASSLRREWDTDTQYF. The DNA of the CDR3 is TGTGCCAGCAGCCTGCGCCGGGAGTGGGACACAGATACGCAGTATTTT.

The V call is TRBV4-2, the J call TRBJ2-1; 12 positions match TRBD2. The V gene end was trimmed by 6 bases and the J gene end by 0 bases; junction bases not matched to a gene: 6. In germline, CDR1 is LGHNA, CDR2 YNFKEQ. This CDR3 spans 17 amino acids. The CDR3 bases are TGTGCCAGCAGACTAGCGGGGGGACCGAGCTCCTACAATGAGCAGTTCTTC. Its translation: CASRLAGGPSSYNEQFF.